A selection of T cell receptor beta chains follows, all from one sample in a study of cytomegalovirus exposure and HLA in healthy donors. Measured with immunoSEQ multiplex PCR; TCRdb has only the in-frame clones, and not every one. The data hold about 170,000 clones, with approximately 96% observed a single time. Sequencing used PBMCs. These receptors originate from a woman in her late teens or twenties in good health and CMV-seronegative. Each CDR3 is given without its conserved first and last residue.

>TRBV11-3
ASSASGGAPYNEQF
>TRBV6-6
ASSYSRVDTQY
>TRBV5-1
ASSFGAETNIQY
>TRBV18
ASSPTGGHVNEQF
>TRBV7-2
ASSLSGGLTGELF
>TRBV30
AWTPLGQGGYEQY
>TRBV10-3
AIRGQRNTEAF
>TRBV7-2
ASSSQGSSGNTIY
>TRBV30
AWSSMSSNQPQH
>TRBV30
AWIPQGAGNTIY
>TRBV30
AWSWSGGGEQF
>TRBV18
ASSPLAGQIDGYT
>TRBV7-2
ASSLNSYSNQPQH
>TRBV4-3
ASSPRLASSSYNEQF
>TRBV5-1
ASSPGLGGSQPQH
>TRBV10-2
ASSDTGGNQPQH
>TRBV27
ASSLYMAGIYEQY
>TRBV20-1
SARRGRGYT
>TRBV6-5
ASSRTGVDQPQH
>TRBV7-7
ASSLSGLTGELF
>TRBV27
ATSLASTDTQY
>TRBV27
ASTLPLRQGPYEQY
>TRBV7-2
ASSPGTLNTEAF
>TRBV7-3
ASRQGFTSEETQY
>TRBV27
ASSQTGTGPEKLF
>TRBV15
ATSRGLTSGPYNEQF
>TRBV27
ASSLRDRGAEQY
>TRBV6-5
ASSLLGLVYEQY
>TRBV7-6
ASSLNPQGYGYT
>TRBV2
ASSAGSYYGYT
>TRBV9
ASSAGLAGFTDTQY
>TRBV5-5
ASRFLGDSLNGGEQF
>TRBV5-1
ASSLAGTGETHYGYT
>TRBV7-8
ASSSQPYEQY
>TRBV9
ASSVGRTGDTGELF
>TRBV6-1
ASSEALARGETQY
>TRBV29-1
SALGFRTSGTGELF
>TRBV11-1
ASSKDRDNTEAF
>TRBV25-1
ASSTGNYGYT
>TRBV6-1
ASSDLAELNTGELF
>TRBV4-2
ASSPRGVNTGELF
>TRBV7-2
ASSLGLGPDTQY
>TRBV6-5
ASSYSWAGEQY
>TRBV3-1/TRBV3-2
ARKHEQY
>TRBV29-1
SVGLAGEDTQY
>TRBV29-1
SVEGTGLAGGDTQY
>TRBV25-1
ASSEQVDYGYT
>TRBV9
ASSVAFQGWGYT
>TRBV5-1
ASSPPPEYNEQF
>TRBV4-3
ASSQGQGYTEAF
>TRBV7-9
ASSANRGTVNEKLF